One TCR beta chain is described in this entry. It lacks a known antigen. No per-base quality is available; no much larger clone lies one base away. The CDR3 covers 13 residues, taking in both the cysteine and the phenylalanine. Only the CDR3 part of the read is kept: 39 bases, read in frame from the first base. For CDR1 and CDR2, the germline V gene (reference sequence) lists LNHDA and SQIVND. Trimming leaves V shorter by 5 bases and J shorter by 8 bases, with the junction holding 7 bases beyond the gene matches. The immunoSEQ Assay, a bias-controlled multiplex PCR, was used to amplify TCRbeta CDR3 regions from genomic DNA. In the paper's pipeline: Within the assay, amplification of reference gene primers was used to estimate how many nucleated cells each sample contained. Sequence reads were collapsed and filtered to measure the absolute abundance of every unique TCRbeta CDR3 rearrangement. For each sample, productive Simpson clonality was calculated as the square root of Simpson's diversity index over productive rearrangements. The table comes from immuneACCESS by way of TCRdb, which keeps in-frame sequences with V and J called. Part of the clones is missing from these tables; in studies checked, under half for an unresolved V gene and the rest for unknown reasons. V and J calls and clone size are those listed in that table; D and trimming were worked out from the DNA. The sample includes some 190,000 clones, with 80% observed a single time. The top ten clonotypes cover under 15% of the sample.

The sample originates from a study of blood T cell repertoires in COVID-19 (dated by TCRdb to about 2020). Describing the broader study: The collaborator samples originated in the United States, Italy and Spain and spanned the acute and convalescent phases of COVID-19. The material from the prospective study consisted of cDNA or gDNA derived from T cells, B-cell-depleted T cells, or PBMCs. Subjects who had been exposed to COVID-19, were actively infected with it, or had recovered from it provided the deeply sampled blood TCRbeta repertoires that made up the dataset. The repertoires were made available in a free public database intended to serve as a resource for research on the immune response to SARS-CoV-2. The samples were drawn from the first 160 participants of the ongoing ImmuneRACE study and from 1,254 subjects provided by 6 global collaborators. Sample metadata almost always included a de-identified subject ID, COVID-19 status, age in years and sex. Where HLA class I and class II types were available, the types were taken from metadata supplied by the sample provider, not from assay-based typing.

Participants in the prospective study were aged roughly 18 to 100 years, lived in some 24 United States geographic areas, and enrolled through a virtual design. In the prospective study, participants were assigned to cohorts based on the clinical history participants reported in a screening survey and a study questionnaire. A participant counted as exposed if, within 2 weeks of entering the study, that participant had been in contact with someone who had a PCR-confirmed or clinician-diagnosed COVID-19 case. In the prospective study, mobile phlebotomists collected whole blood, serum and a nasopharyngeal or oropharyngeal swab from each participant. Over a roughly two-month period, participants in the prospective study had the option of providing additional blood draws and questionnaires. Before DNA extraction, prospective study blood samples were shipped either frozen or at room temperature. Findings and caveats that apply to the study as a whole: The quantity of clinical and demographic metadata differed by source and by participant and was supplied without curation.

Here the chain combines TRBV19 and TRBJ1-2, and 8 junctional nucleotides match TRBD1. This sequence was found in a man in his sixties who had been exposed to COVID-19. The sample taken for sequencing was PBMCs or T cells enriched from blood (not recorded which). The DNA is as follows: TGTGCCAGTAGTGCGGACAGGGCTGGGGGCTACACCTTC. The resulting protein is CASSADRAGGYTF.